The clone carrying this T cell receptor (beta chain) was observed once. The antigen remains undetermined. These data originate in a study of blood T cells in healthy people across ages. Whole-study findings and limits: Donor CMV status, an unknown factor, possibly confounded changes in expanded clonotypes. Naive CD4+ cell counts and diversity both ran higher in long-lived than in aged donors. In older individuals, TCR beta diversity per million T cells was lower, falling roughly linearly with age.

The second PCR ran roughly 7 to 12 cycles with a sample-barcoded 5' primer and J-beta primers. TCRdb fed the 5' RACE reads into MiXCR, producing one record per CDR3 protein. The sample has 850,000 to 1,000,000 distinct CDR3 sequences, roughly 51% seen once. CDR1 is MNHEY, CDR2 SVGAGI, per germline. This CDR3 is 15 amino acids long. V was shortened by 7 bases and J by 2 bases, with 18 bases between the two germline ends. Sequencing was done on a sample of blood. The receptor's source is a woman aged 55 to 70 in good health. The V gene is TRBV6-5, the J gene TRBJ2-7; TRBD2 might be the D (5 bases). The CDR3 loop reads CASMSSISLTYEQYF. The CDR3 bases are TGTGCCAGCATGTCTAGCATTAGCCTAACCTACGAGCAGTACTTC.